This T cell receptor beta chain is drawn from a study of blood T cell repertoires in COVID-19. Whole-study context: Material from acute and convalescent COVID-19 was sourced from the United States, Italy and Spain. The analysed material was cDNA or gDNA that came from T cells, B-cell-depleted T cells, or PBMCs.

Germline CDR1 and CDR2: SGHDT and YYEEEE. This CDR3 has 15 amino acids. V lost 4 bases to trimming and J lost 7 bases; unmatched junction nucleotides: 8. How the authors handled the data: The assay estimated nucleated cells by amplifying reference gene primers. The protocol was immunoSEQ multiplex PCR, while the TCRdb copy is restricted to in-frame clones and leaves out a portion. V and J calls and clone size are given by that table; D and trimming were obtained from the DNA. The sample contains tens of thousands of clones, 88% of which appear only once. The source material was peripheral blood. The receptor was derived from a woman older than 75 with active COVID-19. This sequence joins TRBV5-6 and TRBJ1-6; TRBD1 agrees at 7 bases. The DNA of the CDR3 is TGTGCCAGCAGCCTTCTGGGACAGAGGAATTCACCCCTCCACTTT. It encodes CASSLLGQRNSPLHF.